This TCR beta chain stems from a study of T cell responses to AZD1222 COVID-19 vaccine. Here immunoSEQ multiplex PCR was the method, and the copy in TCRdb shows in-frame clones only, minus some. This sample carries 140,000 or so clones, 90% to 95% of them seen once, and the ten largest clones take approximately 12%. This CDR3 spans 16 amino acids. Germline trimming cut 3 bases from V and 4 bases from J; bases unmatched to any gene: 8. The germline gives CDR1 MNHNS, CDR2 SASEGT. Study-wide results and limits: Spike was spanned by vaccine-associated CD4 TCRs, which were dominant at 160-218 and 743-854. Spike-specific TCR breadth and depth rose after two AZD1222 doses. Repertoire collection took place solely once the T cell response had peaked. Baseline testing showed seropositivity in only a handful of AZD1222 recipients.

Comment on this clone: The antigen remains undetermined.

This material consisted of peripheral blood, taken after recovery from COVID-19. This clonotype was sampled from an adult who had recovered from COVID-19. The chain combines TRBV6-1 with TRBJ2-1; 8 bases are a match to TRBD1. CDR3 region: CASSDPTGEIYNEQFF. CDR3 bases: TGTGCCAGCAGTGACCCGACAGGGGAGATTTACAATGAGCAGTTCTTC.